This T cell receptor (beta chain) was identified during a study of high-grade serous ovarian cancer treatment subgroups. Overall study findings and caveats: Bulk tumor TCR sequencing gave no spatial information. Clonal relatedness tracked neoantigen level, and by trend copy number and mutation load. Different patients shared almost no repertoire; same-patient tumors shared about 0.11 to 0.79. Only CDR3 was analyzed; CDR1 and CDR2 were not.

Generated by immunoSEQ multiplex PCR, the TCRdb table keeps only in-frame clones and is missing some. Seen here are almost 4,500 clones, approximately 69% observed once, and the top ten hold around 11%. Tumor tissue was taken before any definitive surgery or chemotherapy was given. The CDR3 length is 13 residues. Germline V gives CDR1 SGHAT, CDR2 FQNNGV. Turning to this clone: As yet, its antigen is unknown. At one end the junction does not follow the germline gene, possibly because of a read error.

The rearrangement joins TRBV11-2 to TRBJ1-1; 7 bases map to TRBD1. The sample comprised tumor tissue. The sequence came from a human donor with high-grade serous ovarian cancer. The CDR3: CASSYQGGTANKF. The CDR3 coding sequence is TGTGCCAGCAGCTACCAAGGGGGGACAGCCAACAAATTT. The variable domain in full, completed from reference TRBV11-2 and TRBJ1-1, reads EAGVAQSPRYKIIEKRQSVAFWCNPISGHATLYWYQQILGQGPKLLIQFQNNGVVDDSQLPKDRFSAERLKGVDSTLKIQPAKLEDSAVYLCASSYQGGTANKFGQGTRLTVV.